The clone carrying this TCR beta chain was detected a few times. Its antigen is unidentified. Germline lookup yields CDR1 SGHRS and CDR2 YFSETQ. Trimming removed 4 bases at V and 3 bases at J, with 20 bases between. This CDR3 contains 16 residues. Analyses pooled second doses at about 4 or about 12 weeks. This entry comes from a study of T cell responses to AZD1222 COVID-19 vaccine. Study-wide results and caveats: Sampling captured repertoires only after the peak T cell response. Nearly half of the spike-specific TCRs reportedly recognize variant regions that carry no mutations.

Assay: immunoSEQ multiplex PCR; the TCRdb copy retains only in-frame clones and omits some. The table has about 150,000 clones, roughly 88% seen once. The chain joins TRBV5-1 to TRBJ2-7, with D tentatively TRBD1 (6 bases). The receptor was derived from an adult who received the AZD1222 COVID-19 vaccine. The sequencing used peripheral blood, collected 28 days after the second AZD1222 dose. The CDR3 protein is CASSLTYPGQVYEQYF. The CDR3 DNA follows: TGCGCCAGCAGCCTTACCTATCCGGGACAAGTCTACGAGCAGTACTTC.